This TCR beta chain comes out of a study of T cell clonality in common variable immunodeficiency. General study results and limits: Reportedly, TCR beta sequences from common variable immunodeficiency showed fewer deletions and N-nucleotide insertions.

This clone was detected many times. Its antigen is undetermined. The CDR3 end falls 3 residues outside the read, so it is completed with the germline J gene. TCRdb's copy holds only in-frame clones and misses some; the assay was immunoSEQ multiplex PCR. Sampling found 45,000 to 70,000 clones, none seen once. V shed 0 bases and J 4 bases; nucleotides not matched to a gene: 8. CDR3 length equals 17 residues. CDR1 is SGHRS, CDR2 YFSETQ, per germline. The chain links TRBV5-1 to TRBJ2-3; 10 bases fit TRBD2. Sequenced sample: peripheral blood mononuclear cells. The receptor's source is a person aged 18-70 years in good health. Here the CDR3 reads CASSLGGLAGVADTQYF. The covered CDR3 bases are TGCGCCAGCAGCTTGGGGGGTCTAGCGGGAGTAGCAGATACG.